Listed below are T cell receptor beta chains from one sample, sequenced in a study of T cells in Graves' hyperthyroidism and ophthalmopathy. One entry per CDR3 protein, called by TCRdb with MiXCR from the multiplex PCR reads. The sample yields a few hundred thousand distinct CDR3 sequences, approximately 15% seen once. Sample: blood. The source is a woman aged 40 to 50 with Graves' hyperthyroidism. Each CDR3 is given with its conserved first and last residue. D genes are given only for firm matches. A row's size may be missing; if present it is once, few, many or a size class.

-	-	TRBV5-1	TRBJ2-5	TGCGCCAGCAGTAAGCTACCGGGGGACCAAGAGACCCAGTACTTC	CASSKLPGDQETQYF
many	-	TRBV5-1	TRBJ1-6	TGCGCCAGCAGCTTGGAGCAGGGAGGACGGGATTCACCCCTCCACTTT	CASSLEQGGRDSPLHF
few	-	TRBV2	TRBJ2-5	TGTGCCAGCCAAGATAGGGGTGGGGAGACCCAGTACTTC	CASQDRGGETQYF
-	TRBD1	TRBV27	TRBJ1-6	TGTGCCAGCAGTCTCTCAGGGGGTACCTATAATTCACCCCTCCACTTT	CASSLSGGTYNSPLHF
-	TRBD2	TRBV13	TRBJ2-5	TGTGCCAGCAGCGACGCTAGCGGGAGGGCCCGTGAGACCCAGTACTTC	CASSDASGRARETQYF
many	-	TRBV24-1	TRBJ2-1	TGTGCCACCAGTGATTCCTTCGGATCCTACAATGAGCAGTTCTTC	CATSDSFGSYNEQFF
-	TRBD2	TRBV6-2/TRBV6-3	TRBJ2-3	TGTGCCAGCAGTGCACCGAGGGGACTAGCGGTCACAGATACGCAGTATTTT	CASSAPRGLAVTDTQYF
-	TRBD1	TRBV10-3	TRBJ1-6	TGTGCCATCAGTGAGTCGAGGGGGCCGGGGAATTCACCCCTCCACTTT	CAISESRGPGNSPLHF
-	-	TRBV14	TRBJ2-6	TGTGCCAGCAGCCACTTACAAGGGAGGAGCTCTGGGGCCAACGTCCTGACTTTC	CASSHLQGRSSGANVLTF
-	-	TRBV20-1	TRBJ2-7	TGCAGTGCCACCCCGGGACTCCCGTCTCCCGAGCAGTACTTC	CSATPGLPSPEQYF
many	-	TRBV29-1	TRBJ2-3	TGCAGCGTCCGGACACCTCCTAGCACAGATACGCAGTATTTT	CSVRTPPSTDTQYF
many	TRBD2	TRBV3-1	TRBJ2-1	TGTGCCAGCAGCCAATTCCGACTAGCGGGAGCGGGAAATGAGCAGTTCTTC	CASSQFRLAGAGNEQFF
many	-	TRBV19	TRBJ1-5	TGTGCCAGTACCCCCGGGTCGGGGAATCAGCCCCAGCATTTT	CASTPGSGNQPQHF
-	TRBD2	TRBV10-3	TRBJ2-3	TGTGCCATCAGTGAGTCACTAGCGGGAGTTAGAGATACGCAGTATTTT	CAISESLAGVRDTQYF
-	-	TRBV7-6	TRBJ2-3	TGTGCCAGCAGCCCACTAATTAGCACAGATACGCAGTATTTT	CASSPLISTDTQYF
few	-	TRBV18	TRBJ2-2	TGTGCCAGCTCACCACCTTCAGGCGGAGTAAACACCGGGGAGCTGTTTTTT	CASSPPSGGVNTGELFF
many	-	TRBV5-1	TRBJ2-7	TGCGCCAGCAGCTTGGCTCCGACAGATCCCTACGAGCAGTACTTC	CASSLAPTDPYEQYF
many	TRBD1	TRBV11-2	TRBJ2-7	TGTGCCAGCAGCTTACTGCCGGGGACAGGGGAGACCTACGAGCAGTACTTC	CASSLLPGTGETYEQYF
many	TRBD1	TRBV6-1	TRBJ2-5	TGTGCCAGCCGCGGACAGGGGACGAAAGAGACCCAGTACTTC	CASRGQGTKETQYF
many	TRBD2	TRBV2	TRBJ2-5	TGTGCCAGCAGCCGAGGACTAGCGGGAGGGAGGGAGACCCAGTACTTC	CASSRGLAGGRETQYF
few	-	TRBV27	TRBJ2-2	TGTGCCAGCACTACCAGGGGGGTTGGGACCGGGGAGCTGTTTTTT	CASTTRGVGTGELFF
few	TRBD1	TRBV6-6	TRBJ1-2	TGTGCCAGCAGTTACAATTCTGGACAGGGATTTAACTATGGCTACACCTTC	CASSYNSGQGFNYGYTF
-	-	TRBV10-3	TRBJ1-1	TGTGTCATCAGTGAGAGGGACAATGAAGCTTTCTTT	CVISERDNEAFF
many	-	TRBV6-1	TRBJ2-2	TGTGCCAGCAGTGAATTTTCAGGGCAGGGCACCGGGGAGCTGTTTTTT	CASSEFSGQGTGELFF
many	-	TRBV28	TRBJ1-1	TGTGCCAGCAGTTTTTCGGTCACTGAAGCTTTCTTT	CASSFSVTEAFF
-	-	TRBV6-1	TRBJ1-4	TGTGCCAGCAGTGCTCCGGGGGTCCCAGTTAATGAAAAACTGTTTTTT	CASSAPGVPVNEKLFF
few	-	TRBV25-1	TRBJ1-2	TGTGCCAGCAGTGAATATGGGACAAGCTATGGCTACACCTTC	CASSEYGTSYGYTF
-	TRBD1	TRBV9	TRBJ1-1	TGTGCCAGCAGCGTAGAGGGGGCAGGGCCTAACACTGAAGCTTTCTTT	CASSVEGAGPNTEAFF
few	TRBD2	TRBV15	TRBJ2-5	TGTGCCACCGGCAAGATGGTGGGTCTAGCGGGAGCCACCCAAGAGACCCAGTACTTC	CATGKMVGLAGATQETQYF
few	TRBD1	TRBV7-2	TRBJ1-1	TGTGCCAGCCTCCTAAACAGGGGAGGGAGCACTGAAGCTTTCTTT	CASLLNRGGSTEAFF
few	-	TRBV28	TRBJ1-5	TGTGCCAGCAGTTCTCCCTCCGGGAAGACCCAGCCCCAGCATTTT	CASSSPSGKTQPQHF
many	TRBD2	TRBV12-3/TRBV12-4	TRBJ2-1	TGTGCCAGCAGTTTAATGGTGGGAGGGCCCAATGAGCAGTTCTTC	CASSLMVGGPNEQFF
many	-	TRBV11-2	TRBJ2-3	TGTGCCAGCAGCTTGGAGGGAGACAAATCGGATACGCAGTATTTT	CASSLEGDKSDTQYF
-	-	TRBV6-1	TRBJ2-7	TGTGCCAGCCGGTATCGGGAGACCGGCTACGAGCAGTACTTC	CASRYRETGYEQYF
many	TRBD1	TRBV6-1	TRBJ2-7	TGTGCCAGCAGCCCCGCCCGGACAGGGAAAATCTACGAGCAGTACTTC	CASSPARTGKIYEQYF
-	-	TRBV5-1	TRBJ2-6	TGCGCCAGCAGCTTAGGTACGACAGGTACGAACGTCCTGGCTTTC	CASSLGTTGTNVLAF
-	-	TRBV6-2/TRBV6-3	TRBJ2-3	TGTGCCAGCAGTCTCCCTTATCCGGAGGGTCGCACAGATACGCAGTATTTT	CASSLPYPEGRTDTQYF
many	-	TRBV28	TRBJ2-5	TGTGCCAGCAGTTTAAATCTCCGACTCCAAGAGACCCAGTACTTC	CASSLNLRLQETQYF
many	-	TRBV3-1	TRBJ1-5	TGTGCCAGCAGCCAAGCTCTCAGTAGACCCCAGCATTTT	CASSQALSRPQHF
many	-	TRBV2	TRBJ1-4	TGTGCCAGCAGTGCCCAGGGATCAGCTAATGAAAAACTGTTTTTT	CASSAQGSANEKLFF
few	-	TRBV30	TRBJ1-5	TGTGCCCGGAGTGTCCAGCGGGTTCAGCCCCAGCATTTT	CARSVQRVQPQHF
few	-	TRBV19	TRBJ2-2	TGTGCCAGTAGTTACCAGACAGCTAACACCGGGGAGCTGTTTTTT	CASSYQTANTGELFF
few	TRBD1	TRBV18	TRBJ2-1	TGTGCCAGCTCACCACCCGGACAGGGGGCGAGTAATGAGCAGTTCTTC	CASSPPGQGASNEQFF
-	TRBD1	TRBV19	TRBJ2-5	TGTGCCAGTAATGACAGGGCGGGAGAGACCCAGTACTTC	CASNDRAGETQYF
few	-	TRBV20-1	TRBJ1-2	TGCAGTGCTAGTTTTATTACAGCCGGTGGCTACACCTTC	CSASFITAGGYTF
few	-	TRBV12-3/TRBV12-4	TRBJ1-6	TGTGCCAGCAGTTTAGACAGGAGGGGATCACCCCTCCACTTT	CASSLDRRGSPLHF
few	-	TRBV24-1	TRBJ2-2	TGTGCCACCAGTGACGGTTGGGATAGCTTAAACACCGGGGAGCTGTTTTTT	CATSDGWDSLNTGELFF
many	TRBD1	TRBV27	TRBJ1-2	TGTGCCAGCGGTACAGGGGGTATAGGCTATGGCTACACCTTC	CASGTGGIGYGYTF
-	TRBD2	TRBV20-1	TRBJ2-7	TGCAGTGCTAGGGACCCCGGGACTAGCGGTTACGAGCAGTACTTC	CSARDPGTSGYEQYF
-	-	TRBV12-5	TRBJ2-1	TGTGCTAGTGTTATTGATGCCTACAATGAGCAGTTCTTC	CASVIDAYNEQFF
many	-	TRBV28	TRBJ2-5	TGTGCCAGCATTCCCAGCGGGCAAGAGACCCAGTACTTC	CASIPSGQETQYF
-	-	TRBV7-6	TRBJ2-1	TGTGCCAGCAGCTTAGAACAGAGGCTCTACAATGAGCAGTTCTTC	CASSLEQRLYNEQFF
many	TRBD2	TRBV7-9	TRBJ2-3	TGTGCCAGCAGCTGGACTAGCGGAGGCACAGATACGCAGTATTTT	CASSWTSGGTDTQYF
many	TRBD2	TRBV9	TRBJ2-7	TGTGCCAGCAGCGTAAGGTCTTTAGCGGGGATCTACGAGCAGTACTTC	CASSVRSLAGIYEQYF
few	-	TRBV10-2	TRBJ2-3	TGCGCCAGCAGTGAATGGGTCAGGACAGATACGCAGTATTTT	CASSEWVRTDTQYF